This is a list of T cell receptor beta chains from one sample in a study of PD-L1 blockade in urothelial cancer. Profiling relied on immunoSEQ multiplex PCR, and the TCRdb table lists in-frame clones only, not all of them. The profile covers roughly 45,000 clones, with 88% appearing a single time and 13% to 15% taken by the ten largest. The sequenced sample was PBMCs, obtained around atezolizumab (anti-PD-L1) treatment. The receptors were sampled from a woman in her fifties or sixties with urothelial cancer. CDR3s include the opening cysteine and the closing phenylalanine or tryptophan. A D gene is named only where the DNA matches it firmly. For some rows the clone size is stated as once, few or many, or as a class when expanded; others skip it.

TRBV21-1,-,TRBJ1-1,-,CASSRRVNTEAFF,TGTGCCAGCAGCAGACGGGTGAACACTGAAGCTTTCTTT
TRBV5-8,TRBD1,TRBJ2-5,-,CASSPGQGAQETQYF,TGTGCCAGCAGCCCGGGACAGGGAGCTCAAGAGACCCAGTACTTC
TRBV7-9,-,TRBJ2-7,-,CASSLRAEQAEQYF,TGTGCCAGCAGCTTAAGGGCGGAACAGGCGGAGCAGTACTTC
TRBV7-2,-,TRBJ1-2,few,CASSLNRGNYGYTF,TGTGCCAGCAGCTTAAACCGGGGTAACTATGGCTACACCTTC
TRBV7-7,TRBD2,TRBJ2-1,-,CASSPYSAGVLNEQFF,TGTGCCAGCAGCCCTTACTCAGCGGGAGTCTTGAATGAGCAGTTCTTC
TRBV9,-,TRBJ2-3,-,CASSSYERRTDTQYF,TGTGCCAGCAGTTCGTACGAGAGGCGCACAGATACGCAGTATTTT
TRBV7-2,-,TRBJ2-5,-,CASSSRHYQETQYF,TGTGCCAGCAGCTCGAGGCACTACCAAGAGACCCAGTACTTC
TRBV6-5,TRBD2,TRBJ2-3,once,CASSYSTSGSTDTQYF,TGTGCCAGCAGTTACTCGACTAGCGGGAGCACAGATACGCAGTATTTT
TRBV2,-,TRBJ2-1,-,CASTSFDDEQFF,TGTGCCAGCACTAGCTTTGACGATGAGCAGTTCTTC
TRBV9,-,TRBJ1-3,-,CASSAFLGGSGNTIYF,TGTGCCAGCAGCGCCTTTTTGGGGGGCTCTGGAAACACCATATATTTT
TRBV4-3,-,TRBJ2-3,-,CASSPIGASTDTQYF,TGCGCCAGCAGCCCGATCGGAGCTAGCACAGATACGCAGTATTTT
TRBV2,TRBD1,TRBJ2-7,once,CASRLDRGSYEQYF,TGTGCCAGCAGGTTGGACAGGGGCTCCTACGAGCAGTACTTC
TRBV29-1,-,TRBJ2-7,-,CSAFGGQPAPRTYEQYF,TGCAGCGCCTTCGGGGGACAGCCAGCGCCGAGGACCTACGAGCAGTACTTC
TRBV5-1,-,TRBJ1-1,-,CASSYREKVMNTEAFF,TGCGCCAGCAGCTACAGGGAGAAGGTCATGAACACTGAAGCTTTCTTT
TRBV11-2,TRBD1,TRBJ1-3,few,CASSSQGAAFTSGNTIYF,TGTGCCAGCAGCTCGCAGGGGGCAGCCTTTACCTCTGGAAACACCATATATTTT
TRBV28,-,TRBJ1-1,-,CASSLSTTVVAEAFF,TGTGCCAGCAGTCTCTCGACAACCGTTGTTGCTGAAGCTTTCTTT
TRBV5-6,TRBD1,TRBJ1-5,-,CASSRDRAAVQPQHF,TGTGCCAGCAGCCGGGACAGGGCGGCTGTTCAGCCCCAGCATTTT